This is a list of T cell receptor beta chains from one sample in a study of T cells after yellow fever vaccination. TCRdb recomputed calls from the 5' RACE reads with MiXCR, one row per CDR3 protein. Found here are some 320,000 distinct CDR3 sequences, more than 8.5% of them singletons; the top ten hold approximately 18%. The specimen was PBMCs, collected on the day of the first yellow fever vaccination. Receptors originate from a young man who received the YFV17D yellow fever vaccine. CDR3s include the opening cysteine and the closing phenylalanine or tryptophan. D genes are given only for firm matches. Clone size appears in some rows only: once, few, many, or a class for an expanded clone.

J	D	size	V	DNA	CDR3
TRBJ2-1	NA	NA	TRBV20-1	TGCAGTGCTAGAGATCAACAGGGCAGGGCAAGCTCCTACAATGAGCAGTTCTTC	CSARDQQGRASSYNEQFF
TRBJ2-3	NA	few	TRBV7-9	TGTGCCAGCAGCCCCTTAGGGGGTTGGACAGATACGCAGTATTTT	CASSPLGGWTDTQYF
TRBJ2-3	NA	many	TRBV29-1	TGCAGCGTTGAAGACCCCCGGAGGTCGGATACGCAGTATTTT	CSVEDPRRSDTQYF
TRBJ2-4	TRBD1	few	TRBV11-2	TGTGCCAGCAGCCTCGGGACAGGTAGAAACATTCAGTACTTC	CASSLGTGRNIQYF
TRBJ1-1	NA	few	TRBV4-3	TGCGCCAGCAGCCAATTAAGGGGGAGGGTGGGAACTGAAGCTTTCTTT	CASSQLRGRVGTEAFF
TRBJ1-5	TRBD1	NA	TRBV7-2	TGTGCCAGCAGCCGGGACAGTCAGCCCCAGCATTTT	CASSRDSQPQHF
TRBJ2-6	NA	NA	TRBV4-1	TGCGCCAGCAGCCAAGATTCGTGGGACGCCTACTCTGGGGCCAACGTCCTGACTTTC	CASSQDSWDAYSGANVLTF
TRBJ1-2	TRBD1	few	TRBV6-5	TGTGCCAGCAGTTACTCGGAGAAGGAAGGGGGCAGCGGCTACACCTTC	CASSYSEKEGGSGYTF
TRBJ2-1	TRBD1	NA	TRBV11-3	TGTGCCAGCAGCTTATTAGGACAGGGGCGAGGTGAGCAGTTCTTC	CASSLLGQGRGEQFF
TRBJ2-1	NA	few	TRBV7-3	TGTGCCAGCAGCTTAGGGGGACGCTACAATGAGCAGTTCTTC	CASSLGGRYNEQFF
TRBJ2-5	NA	few	TRBV5-5	TGTGCCAGCAGCTTCATTAGCAGGGGAGAAGAGACCCAGTACTTC	CASSFISRGEETQYF
TRBJ2-1	NA	NA	TRBV28	TGTGCCATCCAAAGGTGGGGGGCACTGCAATGGGGCAATGAGCAGTTCTTC	CAIQRWGALQWGNEQFF
TRBJ2-1	NA	many	TRBV19	TGTGCCCGAAAAACGGGGAATGAGCAGTTCTTC	CARKTGNEQFF
TRBJ2-1	TRBD2	NA	TRBV20-1	TGCAGTGCTATAGCCGGGACTAGCGGGGGCCCCGAGCAGTTCTTC	CSAIAGTSGGPEQFF
TRBJ1-6	TRBD1	NA	TRBV20-1	TGCAGTGCTAGAGTAAGGGACAGCGATAATTCACCCCTCCACTTT	CSARVRDSDNSPLHF
TRBJ2-7	NA	few	TRBV5-1	TGCGCCAGCAGCTTTTTTCCGGGACAACCGAACTCCTACTACGAGCAGTACTTC	CASSFFPGQPNSYYEQYF
TRBJ2-5	TRBD2	many	TRBV3-1	TGTGCCAGCAGCGAGACTAGCGGGGTTATCGGGACCCAGTACTTC	CASSETSGVIGTQYF
TRBJ2-5	NA	many	TRBV7-2	TGTGCCAGCCGAACGGAAGAGACCCAGTACTTC	CASRTEETQYF
TRBJ2-2	NA	few	TRBV10-3	TGTGCCATCAGTGAGTCTGGGCAGGGCACCGGGGAGCTGTTTTTT	CAISESGQGTGELFF
TRBJ2-1	NA	NA	TRBV6-5	TGTGCCAGCAGTTATTACCCGGGTCGGGGCAATGAGCAGTTCTTC	CASSYYPGRGNEQFF
TRBJ2-5	TRBD2	few	TRBV12-3/TRBV12-4	TGTGCCAGCAGTCGGACTAGCGGGGGGCGGGAGACCCAGTACTTC	CASSRTSGGRETQYF
TRBJ2-3	NA	NA	TRBV5-5	TGTACCAGCAGCTTGGAATCAGGGCAGTATTTT	CTSSLESGQYF
TRBJ1-2	NA	NA	TRBV5-6	TGTGCCAGCAGCTTGGACAATGGCTACACCTTC	CASSLDNGYTF
TRBJ1-1	NA	few	TRBV12-3/TRBV12-4	TGTGCCAGCAGTTTAAGTCAGCGGCGGACTGAAGCTTTCTTT	CASSLSQRRTEAFF
TRBJ1-5	TRBD1	NA	TRBV4-3	TGCGCCAGCAGCCAACGGCTGTGGGGACAGACCCCGGGGAATCAGCCCCAGCATTTT	CASSQRLWGQTPGNQPQHF
TRBJ1-6	NA	few	TRBV28	TGTGCCAGCAGATTTGGTGGAGGCAATTCACCCCTCCACTTT	CASRFGGGNSPLHF
TRBJ1-1	TRBD1	few	TRBV7-2	TGTGCCAGCAGCTTGGACAGGGGGGGGGACACTGAAGCTTTCTTT	CASSLDRGGDTEAFF